The rows below give T cell receptor beta chains drawn from one sample of a study of cytomegalovirus exposure and HLA in healthy donors. Only in-frame clones appear in the TCRdb table, and some are missing; sequencing was by immunoSEQ multiplex PCR. The repertoire consists of about 100,000 clones, with 78% occurring once and the leading ten covering more than 1.5%. The sequenced sample consisted of PBMCs. These receptors were obtained from a woman aged 40 to 49 in good health and CMV-seronegative. Each CDR3 is given with its conserved first and last residue. Each record gives: J gene, V gene, D gene, clone size, CDR3 protein, CDR3 DNA. The D gene is left open where the match is weak. Not every row has a clone size; where given, it reads once, few, many or a size class.

j_gene: TRBJ2-5
v_gene: TRBV7-6
d_gene: TRBD2
abundance: -
CDR3aa: CASSRGGRGETQYF
CDR3nt: TGTGCCAGCAGTAGGGGCGGGAGAGGAGAGACCCAGTACTTC

j_gene: TRBJ2-3
v_gene: TRBV6-6
d_gene: -
abundance: -
CDR3aa: CASSPDRSYTQYF
CDR3nt: TGTGCCAGCAGTCCCGACAGGTCATATACGCAGTATTTT

j_gene: TRBJ1-1
v_gene: TRBV7-9
d_gene: -
abundance: once
CDR3aa: CASSLIQSMNTEAFF
CDR3nt: TGTGCCAGCAGCTTGATTCAGTCGATGAACACTGAAGCTTTCTTT

j_gene: TRBJ2-7
v_gene: TRBV6-5
d_gene: TRBD2
abundance: -
CDR3aa: CASSYRPGGDEQYF
CDR3nt: TGTGCCAGCAGTTACCGGCCGGGGGGGGACGAGCAGTACTTC

j_gene: TRBJ2-7
v_gene: TRBV7-9
d_gene: TRBD1
abundance: -
CDR3aa: CASSLGWTGNLDEQYF
CDR3nt: TGTGCCAGCAGCTTAGGTTGGACAGGGAACTTGGACGAGCAGTACTTC

j_gene: TRBJ2-2
v_gene: TRBV7-9
d_gene: -
abundance: -
CDR3aa: CAGQGREEVGGELFF
CDR3nt: TGTGCCGGCCAGGGGAGGGAGGAAGTCGGCGGGGAGCTGTTTTTT

j_gene: TRBJ2-4
v_gene: TRBV4-2
d_gene: TRBD2
abundance: -
CDR3aa: CASSQDGLAGGSLSGIQYF
CDR3nt: TGTGCCAGCAGCCAAGATGGACTAGCGGGAGGCTCACTCTCCGGCATTCAGTACTTC

j_gene: TRBJ2-1
v_gene: TRBV18
d_gene: TRBD2
abundance: few
CDR3aa: CASSQGLGHNEQFF
CDR3nt: TGTGCCAGCTCACAGGGACTAGGTCACAATGAGCAGTTCTTC

j_gene: TRBJ2-7
v_gene: TRBV27
d_gene: -
abundance: -
CDR3aa: CASSFGTGFSYEQYF
CDR3nt: TGTGCCAGCAGTTTCGGTACAGGGTTCTCCTACGAGCAGTACTTC

j_gene: TRBJ1-5
v_gene: TRBV10-3
d_gene: TRBD1
abundance: -
CDR3aa: CAISTGTGDQPQHF
CDR3nt: TGTGCCATCAGTACCGGGACAGGGGATCAGCCCCAGCATTTT

j_gene: TRBJ2-7
v_gene: TRBV13
d_gene: TRBD2
abundance: -
CDR3aa: CASSFWTSGTEQYF
CDR3nt: TGTGCCAGCAGCTTTTGGACTAGCGGGACCGAGCAGTACTTC

j_gene: TRBJ2-2
v_gene: TRBV5-1
d_gene: -
abundance: -
CDR3aa: CASSYRTNTGELFF
CDR3nt: TGCGCCAGCAGCTACAGAACGAACACCGGGGAGCTGTTTTTT

j_gene: TRBJ1-1
v_gene: TRBV9
d_gene: -
abundance: few
CDR3aa: CASSALPSGGNTEAFF
CDR3nt: TGTGCCAGCAGCGCTCTCCCCTCGGGGGGGAACACTGAAGCTTTCTTT

j_gene: TRBJ2-3
v_gene: TRBV11-2
d_gene: TRBD1
abundance: -
CDR3aa: CASSKTGVRTDTQYF
CDR3nt: TGTGCCAGCAGCAAGACAGGGGTGCGCACAGATACGCAGTATTTT

j_gene: TRBJ2-1
v_gene: TRBV10-1
d_gene: TRBD1
abundance: once
CDR3aa: CASWFKGQGERNEQFF
CDR3nt: TGCGCCAGCTGGTTCAAAGGACAGGGGGAGCGAAATGAGCAGTTCTTC

j_gene: TRBJ2-2
v_gene: TRBV7-3
d_gene: TRBD2
abundance: -
CDR3aa: CASSLVASGSANTGELFF
CDR3nt: TGTGCCAGCAGCTTAGTGGCTAGCGGGAGCGCTAACACCGGGGAGCTGTTTTTT

j_gene: TRBJ2-2
v_gene: TRBV6-5
d_gene: -
abundance: -
CDR3aa: CASRAQRKNTGELFF
CDR3nt: TGTGCCAGCAGAGCCCAGCGGAAGAACACCGGGGAGCTGTTTTTT

j_gene: TRBJ1-5
v_gene: TRBV9
d_gene: -
abundance: -
CDR3aa: CASSVDPGSNQPQHF
CDR3nt: TGTGCCAGCAGCGTAGACCCCGGTAGCAATCAGCCCCAGCATTTT

j_gene: TRBJ1-6
v_gene: TRBV28
d_gene: TRBD1
abundance: -
CDR3aa: CASSTEGAIDSPLHF
CDR3nt: TGTGCCAGCAGTACTGAGGGGGCGATAGATTCACCCCTCCACTTT